This TCR beta chain stems from a study of identical twins. Trimming stripped 7 bases from V and 5 bases from J, with 20 bases between. The CDR3 covers 15 residues. Germline assignment: CDR1 SGHAT and CDR2 FQNNGV. TCRdb re-analysed the 5' RACE reads in MiXCR, keeping a single row per CDR3 protein. The table includes about 550,000 distinct CDR3 sequences, around 20% detected once. This sample also belongs to another study, concerning yellow fever vaccine responses in identical twins.

The rearrangement uses TRBV11-2 and TRBJ2-5; D uncertain. This TCR was sampled from a woman between 18 and 29 years old in good health. Sequencing input: CD4+ T cells sorted from blood. The DNA for the CDR3 is TGTGCCAGCACCCTTTTCCGGGCCCCCATGGAGACCCAGTACTTC. This translates into CASTLFRAPMETQYF.